Following are 32 T cell receptor beta chains from one sample sequenced in a study of T cells in Graves' hyperthyroidism and ophthalmopathy. Amplification yielded TCR beta CDR3 regions, with RNA transcripts as the source. An initial round of RT-PCR targeting the TCR CDR3 relied on the HTBI primer set. In TCRdb, the multiplex PCR reads were re-called with MiXCR into one record per CDR3 protein. The table shows hundreds of thousands of distinct CDR3 sequences, with more than 15% occurring only once. The sequenced material came from blood. The receptors originated from a woman between 40 and 55 years old with Graves' ophthalmopathy.

The V and J genes are TRBV5-1 and TRBJ2-1; possible D gene TRBD2, 6 bases. Trimming left V 0 bases short and J 10 bases short, with 14 bases between. CDR1 is SGHRS and CDR2 is YFSETQ in the germline V gene. This CDR3 is built from 14 residues. The CDR3 region has the DNA TGCGCCAGCAGCTTGGACCCTACTAGCACCGAGCAGTTCTTC. This sequence encodes CASSLDPTSTEQFF. Filled out from reference TRBV5-1 and TRBJ2-1, the complete variable domain reads KAGVTQTPRYLIKTRGQQVTLSCSPISGHRSVSWYQQTPGQGLQFLFEYFSETQRNKGNFPGRFSGRQFSNSRSEMNVSTLELGDSALYLCASSLDPTSTEQFFGPGTRLTVL.

This clonotype was seen only once. V is TRBV7-9 and J is TRBJ1-1; 10 positions agree with TRBD1. Losses at the gene ends were 5 bases for V and 6 bases for J; bases not matched to a gene: 9. This CDR3 comprises 15 residues. The V gene's germline CDR1 is SEHNR and CDR2 FQNEAQ (reference sequence). The CDR3 protein is CASSGGQGHFAEAFF. CDR3 nucleotides: TGTGCCAGCAGCGGGGGACAGGGGCATTTCGCTGAAGCTTTCTTT.

This clonotype was observed many times. This chain links TRBV2 with TRBJ2-3; D not resolved. Germline V gene data show CDR1 as SNHLY and CDR2 as FYNNEI. V was cut by 5 bases and J by 2 bases, with 14 bases left in between. The CDR3 is 15 residues long. The CDR3 DNA sequence: TGTGCCAGCAGTCCCAATTCCCCCTACACAGATACGCAGTATTTT. It is translated as CASSPNSPYTDTQYF.

To note about this clonotype: A single base separates this from a much larger clone, so it may be a read error. The V gene is TRBV15, the J gene TRBJ2-5; TRBD1 aligns across 9 bases. CDR1 is LNHNV and CDR2 is YYDKDF in the germline V gene (reference sequence). This CDR3 region has 15 residues. CDR3 sequence: CATGREQGAQETQYF. As DNA, the CDR3 is TGTGCCACCGGCAGAGAACAGGGGGCCCAAGAGACCCAGTACTTC.

This chain uses TRBV30 with TRBJ1-2; the D gene is possibly TRBD1 (6 bases). The V and J ends lost 2 bases and 5 bases respectively, with 18 bases between them. The CDR3 runs to 15 residues. CDR1 GTSNPN and CDR2 SVGIG come from the germline V gene (reference sequence). As DNA, the CDR3 is TGTGCCTGGAGTAGGGACACCCAAGGAGAGTATGGCTACACCTTC. This codes for CAWSRDTQGEYGYTF.

In this sample, this clonotype turned up many times. This chain joins TRBV6-1 and TRBJ1-4; D is possibly TRBD1 (5 bases). Germline V lookup: CDR1 MNHNS, CDR2 SASEGT. This CDR3 is built from 16 residues. Trimming cost V 7 bases and J 0 bases, with 15 bases left between them. CDR3 residues: CASKPRDGATNEKLFF. Here the CDR3 DNA reads TGTGCCAGCAAACCCCGGGACGGTGCAACTAATGAAAAACTGTTTTTT.

This clonotype was seen ten or more times. V is TRBV6-1 and J is TRBJ2-5; D is perhaps TRBD1 or TRBD2 (5 bases each). CDR3 length: 14 residues. Trimming cost V 6 bases and J 1 base, with 12 bases left between them. CDR1 is MNHNS, CDR2 SASEGT, per germline. The CDR3 region has the DNA TGTGCCAGCAGACTTGCAGGGACCCAAGAGACCCAGTACTTC. It yields the protein CASRLAGTQETQYF.

This clonotype was seen ten or more times. The chain combines TRBV12-3 or TRBV12-4 with TRBJ2-3; a possible D gene is TRBD2 (6 bases). Trimming pared 8 bases from V and 1 base from J, leaving 13 bases between. There are 14 residues in the CDR3. As DNA, the CDR3 is TGTGCCAGCCTGGGGGGTTATCGCACAGATACGCAGTATTTT. It encodes CASLGGYRTDTQYF.

This clonotype was counted between two and nine times. The V call is TRBV2, the J call TRBJ2-1; D is uncertain. CDR3 length: 11 amino acids. Germline loops: CDR1 SNHLY, CDR2 FYNNEI. V lost 8 bases, J lost 7 bases, and 9 bases lay in between. CDR3 DNA: TGTGCCAGCGCAAGAGTAAATGAGCAGTTCTTC. Translating gives CASARVNEQFF.

This clonotype came up many times. The chain joins TRBV7-2 to TRBJ2-7, with D perhaps matching TRBD2 (5 bases). The CDR3 has 13 amino acids. Germline CDR1 is SGHTA and CDR2 is FQGNSA. Trimming pared 5 bases from V and 5 bases from J, leaving 13 bases between. DNA of the CDR3: TGTGCCAGCAGCCGTAGCGTGTGGGACGAGCAGTACTTC. Its protein product is CASSRSVWDEQYF.

Turning to this clonotype: One junction end disagrees with the germline gene, perhaps due to a read error. CDR3 nucleotide sequence: TGTGCCAGTAGCCGACGCCGGGACAGAGGAACGTTAGCTAACTGTGGCTACACCTTC. Protein product: CASSRRRDRGTLANCGYTF. The chain uses TRBV19 and TRBJ1-2; 7 bases fit TRBD1. CDR1 is LNHDA, CDR2 SQIVND, per germline (reference sequence). This CDR3 has 19 residues.

This clonotype was seen many times. The chain joins TRBV3-1 to TRBJ2-5; no clear D gene. The germline CDR1 and CDR2 sequences are LGHDT and YNNKEL (reference sequence). The CDR3 has 13 residues. Trimming removed 5 bases at V and 3 bases at J, with 10 bases between. CDR3 protein: CASSNTDKETQYF. CDR3 nucleotide sequence: TGTGCCAGCAGCAATACCGATAAAGAGACCCAGTACTTC.

The table lists this clonotype with a few counts. The chain carries TRBV2 and TRBJ1-1, with TRBD1 as a possible D gene (5 bases). V was shortened by 5 bases and J by 1 base, with 11 bases between the two germline ends. Looked up from germline, CDR1 is SNHLY and CDR2 is FYNNEI. The CDR3 consists of 14 residues. This CDR3 is CASSSLTENTEAFF. CDR3 nucleotides: TGTGCCAGCAGTTCGTTGACAGAGAACACTGAAGCTTTCTTT. The full variable domain, completed using reference TRBV2 and TRBJ1-1, is EPEVTQTPSHQVTQMGQEVILRCVPISNHLYFYWYRQILGQKVEFLVSFYNNEISEKSEIFDDQFSVERPDGSNFTLKIRSTKLEDSAMYFCASSSLTENTEAFFGQGTRLTVV.

In its sample, this clonotype was seen a few times. Because the CDR3 is missing its conserved closing phenylalanine or tryptophan, this is likely a read error. V is TRBV5-8 and J is TRBJ2-1; 12 positions agree with TRBD2. The CDR3 consists of 19 residues. With V trimmed by 4 bases and J by 0 bases, 11 bases remained unmatched. The germline V gene encodes CDR1 SGHTS and CDR2 YDEGEE. Here the CDR3 reads CASSNGLAGRWSSYNEQFL. The CDR3 DNA reads as TGTGCCAGCAGCAACGGACTAGCGGGGAGATGGAGCTCCTACAATGAGCAGTTCCTC.

This clonotype appeared many times. The chain uses TRBV12-3 or TRBV12-4 and TRBJ2-3, with TRBD2 matching over 7 bases. The V segment lost 2 bases and the J segment 0 bases; nucleotides outside the gene matches: 8. The CDR3 totals 17 residues. This CDR3 is CASSLKRGGGSTDTQYF. The CDR3 DNA is TGTGCCAGCAGTTTAAAGCGGGGTGGGGGTAGCACAGATACGCAGTATTTT.

This chain joins TRBV30 and TRBJ1-1; D is unresolved. The V gene lost 0 bases and the J gene lost 7 bases, with 12 bases spanning the gap. The CDR3 is made up of 13 amino acids. The germline V gene encodes CDR1 GTSNPN and CDR2 SVGIG (reference sequence). The CDR3 sequence: CAWSVGTEYEAFF. The CDR3 bases are TGTGCCTGGAGTGTAGGAACAGAGTATGAAGCTTTCTTT.

This sequence joins TRBV4-2 and TRBJ2-1; the match to TRBD2 covers 11 bases. With 1 base clipped from V and 0 bases from J, the junction kept 11 bases outside the gene matches. Germline loops: CDR1 LGHNA, CDR2 YNFKEQ. The CDR3 length is 20 residues. This CDR3 reads CASSQGTGLAAPSSYNEQFF. The CDR3 nucleotides read TGTGCCAGCAGCCAAGGGACGGGACTAGCGGCCCCAAGCTCCTACAATGAGCAGTTCTTC.

This clonotype was observed many times. CDR3 amino acids: CASSPSGGYNEQFF. The DNA of the CDR3 is TGTGCCAGCTCACCTAGCGGGGGGTACAATGAGCAGTTCTTC. V is TRBV18 and J is TRBJ2-1; 10 bases align to TRBD2. V shed 3 bases, J shed 4 bases, and the junction held 0 bases outside the gene matches. CDR1 is KGHSH, CDR2 LQKENI, per germline. This CDR3 has 14 amino acids.

Regarding this clonotype: A much more abundant neighbour one base away suggests this may be a read error. The chain employs TRBV12-3 or TRBV12-4 and TRBJ1-1; possible D gene TRBD1, 5 bases. This CDR3 is 15 amino acids long. Trimming removed 6 bases at V and 0 bases at J, with 14 bases between. The CDR3 nucleotides are TGTGCCAGCAGCCCCCCGGGACTCATGAACACTGAAGCTTTCTTT. This encodes CASSPPGLMNTEAFF.

This clonotype was seen ten or more times. This chain links TRBV2 with TRBJ1-1; 7 nucleotides match TRBD1. Trimming cost V 4 bases and J 3 bases; bases outside gene matches: 5. The CDR3 loop spans 14 amino acids. CDR1 is SNHLY, CDR2 FYNNEI, per germline. CDR3 protein: CASSAQGRDTEAFF. As DNA, the CDR3 is TGTGCCAGCAGTGCACAGGGGAGGGACACTGAAGCTTTCTTT. The variable domain in full, completed from reference TRBV2 and TRBJ1-1, reads EPEVTQTPSHQVTQMGQEVILRCVPISNHLYFYWYRQILGQKVEFLVSFYNNEISEKSEIFDDQFSVERPDGSNFTLKIRSTKLEDSAMYFCASSAQGRDTEAFFGQGTRLTVV.

The chain joins TRBV15 to TRBJ2-5; D unclear. Germline V gene lookup returns CDR1 LNHNV and CDR2 YYDKDF (reference sequence). The CDR3 has 14 amino acids. The V gene lost 0 bases and the J gene lost 7 bases, with 12 bases spanning the gap. The DNA of the CDR3 is TGTGCCACCAGCAGAGATCTACAAGGAGTGACCCAGTACTTC. Translating gives CATSRDLQGVTQYF.

V is TRBV18 and J is TRBJ2-2, with 7 nucleotides matching TRBD2. V dropped 7 bases and J dropped 0; count of bases not matched to a gene: 5. Germline V gene lookup returns CDR1 KGHSH and CDR2 LQKENI. The CDR3 has 15 residues. The CDR3 bases are TGTGCCAGCTTGGGCGGGGGACCGAACACCGGGGAGCTGTTTTTT. This sequence encodes CASLGGGPNTGELFF.

This clonotype was seen repeatedly, ten times or more. The chain joins TRBV7-9 to TRBJ2-7; D may match TRBD1 or TRBD2 (5 bases each). Trimming left V 2 bases short and J 1 base short, with 12 bases between. The CDR3 covers 15 residues. The V gene's germline CDR1 is SEHNR and CDR2 FQNEAQ (reference sequence). The CDR3 spells CASSLSLGESYEQYF. The CDR3 region has the DNA TGTGCCAGCAGCTTAAGTTTGGGGGAGTCCTACGAGCAGTACTTC.

This clonotype showed up many times. The chain combines TRBV2 with TRBJ1-5, with D unclear. The germline CDR1 and CDR2 sequences are SNHLY and FYNNEI. V lost 4 bases and J lost 4, with 8 bases in between. The CDR3 is 13 amino acids. The CDR3 coding sequence is TGTGCCAGCAGTGCCTTCGAGAATCAGCCCCAGCATTTT. This sequence encodes CASSAFENQPQHF. Looking up the rest from reference TRBV2 and TRBJ1-5 gives the full variable domain: EPEVTQTPSHQVTQMGQEVILRCVPISNHLYFYWYRQILGQKVEFLVSFYNNEISEKSEIFDDQFSVERPDGSNFTLKIRSTKLEDSAMYFCASSAFENQPQHFGDGTRLSIL.

This clonotype was recorded at least ten times. CDR3 sequence reads: CASGLAGGPAVRDTQYF. Here the CDR3 DNA reads TGTGCCAGCGGACTAGCGGGAGGACCCGCAGTCAGGGATACGCAGTATTTT. The chain uses TRBV12-3 or TRBV12-4 and TRBJ2-3; 14 nucleotides align to TRBD2. V dropped 8 bases and J dropped 6; count of bases not matched to a gene: 13. This CDR3 has 17 residues.

This clonotype qualifies as large. The CDR3 loop is CASSEQSEHAEAFF. The CDR3 region has the DNA TGTGCCAGCAGTGAACAGTCGGAACATGCTGAAGCTTTCTTT. The V call is TRBV6-1, the J call TRBJ1-1; D gene ambiguous. Trimming took off 2 bases at V and 6 bases at J, with 13 bases between the two ends. CDR3 size: 14 residues. Looked up from germline, CDR1 is MNHNS and CDR2 is SASEGT.

Only a few counts were recorded for this clonotype. The CDR3 spells CSARTDRDTQYF. In DNA form, the CDR3 reads TGCAGTGCTAGAACAGACAGGGATACGCAGTATTTT. V is TRBV20-1 and J is TRBJ2-3, with a tentative D call TRBD1 (6 bases). The CDR3 is made up of 12 amino acids. Germline values: CDR1 DFQATT, CDR2 SNEGSKA (reference sequence). V lost 2 bases, J lost 6 bases, and 9 bases lay in between.

This clonotype was counted at least ten times. This chain connects TRBV7-2 to TRBJ2-7, with D perhaps TRBD1 (5 bases). Per the germline V gene, CDR1 is SGHTA and CDR2 is FQGNSA. Trimming took off 4 bases at V and 4 bases at J, with 20 bases between the two ends. CDR3 length: 16 residues. The CDR3 protein is CASSSPAVQGFYEQYF. CDR3 sequence (DNA): TGTGCCAGCAGCTCCCCCGCGGTGCAGGGTTTTTACGAGCAGTACTTC.

The V gene is TRBV24-1, the J gene TRBJ2-1; D is unclear. Germline lookup yields CDR1 KGHDR and CDR2 SFDVKD. The V end lost 2 bases, the J end lost 5 bases, and 12 bases lay between the germline ends. This CDR3 region has 15 residues. CDR3 sequence (DNA): TGTGCCACCAGTGATTCGGCTAGGCCAAACAATGAGCAGTTCTTC. Encoded protein: CATSDSARPNNEQFF.

This clonotype was counted at least ten times. V and J are TRBV28 and TRBJ2-2; TRBD2 matches 8 bases. The CDR3 consists of 16 residues. CDR1 MDHEN and CDR2 SYDVKM come from the germline V gene. V lost 6 bases to trimming and J lost 4 bases; unmatched junction nucleotides: 10. The CDR3 here is CASSPSAGGLTGELFF. CDR3 in DNA: TGTGCCAGCAGCCCCTCGGCGGGAGGCCTCACCGGGGAGCTGTTTTTT.

This clonotype was picked up many times. The V and J genes are TRBV20-1 and TRBJ2-2; 12 bases are shared with TRBD2. The CDR3 is 16 residues long. Trimming removed 1 base from V and 7 bases from J; junction bases left unmatched: 7. Germline CDR1 and CDR2: DFQATT and SNEGSKA (reference sequence). The CDR3 bases are TGCAGTGCTAGAGGGGCTAGCGGGAGGGTTGGCGGGGAGCTGTTTTTT. Protein product: CSARGASGRVGGELFF.

This clonotype was observed at least ten times. The chain uses TRBV20-1 and TRBJ2-1, with D possibly matching TRBD2 (5 bases). CDR3 length: 13 residues. Looked up from germline, CDR1 is DFQATT and CDR2 is SNEGSKA (reference sequence). V lost 8 bases and J 2 bases, leaving 13 bases between the germline ends. CDR3 DNA: TGCAGTCAACGGGAAGCAACCTACAATGAGCAGTTCTTC. This gives the protein CSQREATYNEQFF.